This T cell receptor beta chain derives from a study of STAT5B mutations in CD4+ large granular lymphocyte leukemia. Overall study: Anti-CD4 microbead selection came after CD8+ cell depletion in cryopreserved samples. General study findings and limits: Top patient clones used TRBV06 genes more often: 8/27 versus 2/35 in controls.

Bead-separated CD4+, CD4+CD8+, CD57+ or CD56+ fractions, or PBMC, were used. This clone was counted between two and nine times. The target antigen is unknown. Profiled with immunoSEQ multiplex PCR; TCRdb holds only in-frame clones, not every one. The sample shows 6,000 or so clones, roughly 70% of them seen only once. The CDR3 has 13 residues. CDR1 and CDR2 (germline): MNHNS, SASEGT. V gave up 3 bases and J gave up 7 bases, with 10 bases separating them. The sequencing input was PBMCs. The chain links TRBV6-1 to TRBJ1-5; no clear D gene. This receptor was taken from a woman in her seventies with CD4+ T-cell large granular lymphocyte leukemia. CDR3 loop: CASSDYTQQPQHF. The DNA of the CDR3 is TGTGCCAGCAGTGACTATACCCAGCAGCCCCAGCATTTT.